This TCR beta chain is drawn from a study of T cell repertoires in cytomegalovirus infection. The overall study: Evidence of both CMV infection and a matching HLA type came from public TCR beta signatures.

A remark on this clonotype: Its antigen is unidentified.

TCRdb reprocessed the reads via MiXCR and lists one record per CDR3 protein. The top ten hold 59% of the sample, which has about 220,000 distinct CDR3 sequences, 30% to 45% seen once. The CDR3 is 16 residues long. Between the trimmed V and J ends, which lost 4 bases and 2 bases, there was a span of 16 bases. Per germline, CDR1 MNHEY and CDR2 SMNVEV (reference sequence). This clonotype was obtained from a human donor in good health (CMV status not recorded). Some clones in this sample may be carry-over from other donors' samples. This chain links TRBV27 with TRBJ2-3; D is tentatively TRBD1 or TRBD2 (6 bases each). This sample comprised CD8+ T cells from cultured PBMCs, obtained from culture after CMV antigen stimulation. CDR3 nucleotide sequence: TGTGCCAGCAGTTCCCCAGGGGACTCCTCCACAGATACGCAGTATTTT. Its protein is CASSSPGDSSTDTQYF.